A single T cell receptor (beta chain) is shown here with its context. As yet, its antigen is unknown. There are 14 residues in the CDR3. Germline V gene lookup returns CDR1 SNHLY and CDR2 FYNNEI. Between the trimmed V and J ends, which lost 3 bases and 2 bases, there was a span of 9 bases. Produced via immunoSEQ multiplex PCR; TCRdb's table is partial and in-frame only. The sample holds tens of thousands of clones; 88% are singletons and the top ten take about 12%. This sample stems from a study of T cell responses to AZD1222 COVID-19 vaccine. The study, taken as a whole, reports: Spike-specific TCRs gained breadth and depth after people received two AZD1222 doses. Sampling captured repertoires only after the peak T cell response. Donors were mostly white British, more females; clonal diversity possibly underestimated.

This specimen was peripheral blood, taken 28 days after the second AZD1222 dose. The chain uses TRBV2 and TRBJ2-3, with D unresolved. The origin of this receptor is an adult who received the AZD1222 COVID-19 vaccine. Written as DNA, the CDR3 is TGTGCCAGCAGTGATTTGGAGACCACAGATACGCAGTATTTT. It codes for CASSDLETTDTQYF. The entire variable domain, with the rest obtained from reference TRBV2 and TRBJ2-3, is as follows: EPEVTQTPSHQVTQMGQEVILRCVPISNHLYFYWYRQILGQKVEFLVSFYNNEISEKSEIFDDQFSVERPDGSNFTLKIRSTKLEDSAMYFCASSDLETTDTQYFGPGTRLTVL.